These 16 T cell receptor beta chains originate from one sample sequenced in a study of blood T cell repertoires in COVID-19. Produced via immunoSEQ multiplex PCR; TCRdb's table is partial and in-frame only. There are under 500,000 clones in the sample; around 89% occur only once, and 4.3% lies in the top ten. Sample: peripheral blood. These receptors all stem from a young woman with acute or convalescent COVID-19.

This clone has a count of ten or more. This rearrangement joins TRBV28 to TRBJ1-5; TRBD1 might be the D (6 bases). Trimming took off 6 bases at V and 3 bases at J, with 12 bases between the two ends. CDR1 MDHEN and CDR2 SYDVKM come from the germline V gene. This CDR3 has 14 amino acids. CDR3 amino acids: CASRPGGPNQPQHF. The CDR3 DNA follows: TGTGCCAGCAGGCCGGGGGGGCCCAATCAGCCCCAGCATTTT.

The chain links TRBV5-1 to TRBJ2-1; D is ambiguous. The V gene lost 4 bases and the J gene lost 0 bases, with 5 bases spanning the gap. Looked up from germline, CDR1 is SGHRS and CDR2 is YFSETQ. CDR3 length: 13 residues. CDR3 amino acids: CASSPLSYNEQFF. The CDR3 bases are TGCGCCAGCAGCCCCCTCTCCTACAATGAGCAGTTCTTC.

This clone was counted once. The CDR3 coding sequence is TGCGCCAGCAGCCTCAGGGAACGGACTAGCCAGGGTGAGCAGTACTTC. Translated: CASSLRERTSQGEQYF. V usage is TRBV4-1 and J usage is TRBJ2-7; 8 bases line up with TRBD2. Looked up from germline, CDR1 is MGHRA and CDR2 is YSYEKL. The CDR3 has 16 residues. With 4 bases clipped from V and 7 bases from J, the junction kept 15 bases outside the gene matches.

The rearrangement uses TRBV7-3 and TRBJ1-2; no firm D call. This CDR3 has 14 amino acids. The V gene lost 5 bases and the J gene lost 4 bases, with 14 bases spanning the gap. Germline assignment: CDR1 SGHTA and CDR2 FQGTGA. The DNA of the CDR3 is TGTGCCAGCAGCCCGGCGGGCAGATCCTATGGCTACACCTTC. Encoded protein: CASSPAGRSYGYTF.

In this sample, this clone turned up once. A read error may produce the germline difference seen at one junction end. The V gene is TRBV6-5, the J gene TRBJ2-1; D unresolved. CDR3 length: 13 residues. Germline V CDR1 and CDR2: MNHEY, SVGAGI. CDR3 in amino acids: CASSYEENRAEVF. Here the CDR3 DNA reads TGTGCCAGCAGTTACGAAGAGAACCGAGCTGAGGTCTTC.

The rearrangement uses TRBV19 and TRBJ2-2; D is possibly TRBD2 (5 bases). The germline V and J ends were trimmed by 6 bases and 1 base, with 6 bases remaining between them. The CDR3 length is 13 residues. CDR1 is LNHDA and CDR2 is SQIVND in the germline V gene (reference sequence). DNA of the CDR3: TGTGCCAGTAGCGGGGAGAACACCGGGGAGCTGTTTTTT. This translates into CASSGENTGELFF.

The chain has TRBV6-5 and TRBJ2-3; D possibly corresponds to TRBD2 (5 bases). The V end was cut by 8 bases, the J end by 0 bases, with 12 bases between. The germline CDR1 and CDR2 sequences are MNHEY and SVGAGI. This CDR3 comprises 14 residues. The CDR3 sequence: CASRRQSSTDTQYF. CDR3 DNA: TGTGCCAGCCGGAGGCAGAGTAGCACAGATACGCAGTATTTT.

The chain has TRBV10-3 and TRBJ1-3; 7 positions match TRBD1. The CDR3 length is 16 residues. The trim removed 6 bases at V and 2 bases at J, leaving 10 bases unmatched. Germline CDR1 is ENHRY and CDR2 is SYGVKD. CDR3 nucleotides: TGTGCCATCAGAGACGCCGACAGGGATGCTGGAAACACCATATATTTT. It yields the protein CAIRDADRDAGNTIYF.

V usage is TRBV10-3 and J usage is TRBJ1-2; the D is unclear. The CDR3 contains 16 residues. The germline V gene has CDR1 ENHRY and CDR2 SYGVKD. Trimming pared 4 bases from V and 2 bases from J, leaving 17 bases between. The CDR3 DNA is TGTGCCATCAGTGTCCAGACGGAGGTAATCAACTATGGCTACACCTTC. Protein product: CAISVQTEVINYGYTF.

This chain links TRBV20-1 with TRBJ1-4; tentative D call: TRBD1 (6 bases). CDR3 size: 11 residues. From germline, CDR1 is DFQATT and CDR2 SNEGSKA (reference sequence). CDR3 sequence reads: CSGQKDEKLFF. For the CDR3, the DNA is TGCAGCGGACAGAAAGATGAAAAACTGTTTTTT.

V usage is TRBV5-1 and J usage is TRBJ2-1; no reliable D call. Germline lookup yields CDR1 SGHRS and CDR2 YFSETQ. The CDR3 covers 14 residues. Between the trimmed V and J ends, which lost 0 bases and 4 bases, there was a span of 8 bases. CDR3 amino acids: CASSLVSGYNEQFF. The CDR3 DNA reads TGCGCCAGCAGCTTGGTATCCGGGTACAATGAGCAGTTCTTC.

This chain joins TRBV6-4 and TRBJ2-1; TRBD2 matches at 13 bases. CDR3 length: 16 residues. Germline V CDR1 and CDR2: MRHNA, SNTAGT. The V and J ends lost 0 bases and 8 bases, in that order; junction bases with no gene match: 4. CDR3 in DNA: TGTGCCAGCAGTGACTCTGGACTAGCGGGGGTGGATGAGCAGTTCTTC. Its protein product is CASSDSGLAGVDEQFF.

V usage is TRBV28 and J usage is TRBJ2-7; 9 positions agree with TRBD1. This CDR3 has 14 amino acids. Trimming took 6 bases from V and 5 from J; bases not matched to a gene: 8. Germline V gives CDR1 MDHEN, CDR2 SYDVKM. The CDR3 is CASRRGQGSHEQYF. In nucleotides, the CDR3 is TGTGCCAGCAGAAGGGGACAGGGTTCCCACGAGCAGTACTTC.

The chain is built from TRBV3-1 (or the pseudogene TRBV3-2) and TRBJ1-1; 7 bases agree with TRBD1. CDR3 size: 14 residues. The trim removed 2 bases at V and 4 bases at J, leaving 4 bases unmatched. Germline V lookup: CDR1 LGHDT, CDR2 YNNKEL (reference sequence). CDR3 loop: CASSQRQGSTEAFF. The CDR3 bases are TGTGCCAGCAGCCAAAGACAGGGTAGCACTGAAGCTTTCTTT.

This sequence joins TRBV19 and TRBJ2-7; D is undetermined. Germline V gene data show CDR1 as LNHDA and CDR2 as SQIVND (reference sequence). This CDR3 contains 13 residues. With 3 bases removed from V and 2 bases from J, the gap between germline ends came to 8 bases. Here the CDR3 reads CASSMGPTYEQYF. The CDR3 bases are TGTGCCAGTAGTATGGGCCCTACCTACGAGCAGTACTTC.

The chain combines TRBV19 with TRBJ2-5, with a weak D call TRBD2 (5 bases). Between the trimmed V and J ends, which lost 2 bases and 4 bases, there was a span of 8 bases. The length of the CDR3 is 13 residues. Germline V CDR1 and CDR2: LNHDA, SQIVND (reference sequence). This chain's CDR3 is CASSIWRRETQYF. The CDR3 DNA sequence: TGTGCCAGTAGTATATGGAGGAGAGAGACCCAGTACTTC.